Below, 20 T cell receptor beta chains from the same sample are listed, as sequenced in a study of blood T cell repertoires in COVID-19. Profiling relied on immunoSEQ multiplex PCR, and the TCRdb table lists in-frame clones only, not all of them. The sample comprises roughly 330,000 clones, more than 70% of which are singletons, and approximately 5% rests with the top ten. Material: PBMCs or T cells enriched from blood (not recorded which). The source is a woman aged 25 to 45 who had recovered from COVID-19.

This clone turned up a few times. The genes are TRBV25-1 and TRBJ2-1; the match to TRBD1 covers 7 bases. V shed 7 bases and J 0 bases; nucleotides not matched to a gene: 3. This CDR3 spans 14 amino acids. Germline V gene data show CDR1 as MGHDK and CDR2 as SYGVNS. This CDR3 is CASTWTGSYNEQFF. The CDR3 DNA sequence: TGTGCCAGCACGTGGACAGGCTCCTACAATGAGCAGTTCTTC.

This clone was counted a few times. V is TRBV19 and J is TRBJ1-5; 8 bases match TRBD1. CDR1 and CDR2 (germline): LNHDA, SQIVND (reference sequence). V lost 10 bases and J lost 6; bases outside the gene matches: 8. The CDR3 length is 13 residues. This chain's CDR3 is CATGGQGSQPQHF. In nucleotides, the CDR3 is TGTGCCACCGGAGGACAGGGTAGTCAGCCCCAGCATTTT.

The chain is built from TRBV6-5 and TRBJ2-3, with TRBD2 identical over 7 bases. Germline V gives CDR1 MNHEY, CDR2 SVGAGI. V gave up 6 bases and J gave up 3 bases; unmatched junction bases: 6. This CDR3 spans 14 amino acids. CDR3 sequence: CASSRGGGTDTQYF. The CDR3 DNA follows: TGTGCCAGCAGCCGCGGGGGAGGGACAGATACGCAGTATTTT.

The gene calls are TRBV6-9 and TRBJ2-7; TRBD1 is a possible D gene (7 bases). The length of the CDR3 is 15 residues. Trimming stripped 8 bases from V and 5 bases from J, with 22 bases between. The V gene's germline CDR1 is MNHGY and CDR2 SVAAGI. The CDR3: CASGQPGQRVDEQYF. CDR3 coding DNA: TGTGCCAGCGGACAGCCGGGACAGCGGGTGGACGAGCAGTACTTC.

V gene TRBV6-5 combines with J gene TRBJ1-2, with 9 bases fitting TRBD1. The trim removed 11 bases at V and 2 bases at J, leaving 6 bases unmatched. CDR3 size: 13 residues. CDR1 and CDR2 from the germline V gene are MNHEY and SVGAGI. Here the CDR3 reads CASGQGSNYGYTF. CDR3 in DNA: TGTGCCTCTGGACAGGGGAGCAACTATGGCTACACCTTC.

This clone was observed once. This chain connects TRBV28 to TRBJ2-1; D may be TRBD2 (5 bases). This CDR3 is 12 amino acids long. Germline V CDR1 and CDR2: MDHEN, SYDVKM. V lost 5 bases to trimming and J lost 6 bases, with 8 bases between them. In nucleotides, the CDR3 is TGTGCCAGCAGTCCCGGGATCAATGAGCAGTTCTTC. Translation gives CASSPGINEQFF.

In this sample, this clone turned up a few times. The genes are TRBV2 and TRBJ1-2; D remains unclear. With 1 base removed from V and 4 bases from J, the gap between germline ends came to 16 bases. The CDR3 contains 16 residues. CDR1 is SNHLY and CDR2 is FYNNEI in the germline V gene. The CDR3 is CASSEEIVGVFYGYTF. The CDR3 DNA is TGTGCCAGCAGTGAAGAAATTGTCGGGGTGTTCTATGGCTACACCTTC.

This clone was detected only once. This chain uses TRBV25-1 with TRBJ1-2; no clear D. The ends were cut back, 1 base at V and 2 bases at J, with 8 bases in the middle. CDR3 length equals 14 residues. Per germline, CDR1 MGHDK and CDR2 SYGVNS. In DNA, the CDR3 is TGTGCCAGCAGTGAATTTGGGGAGAACTATGGCTACACCTTC. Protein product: CASSEFGENYGYTF.

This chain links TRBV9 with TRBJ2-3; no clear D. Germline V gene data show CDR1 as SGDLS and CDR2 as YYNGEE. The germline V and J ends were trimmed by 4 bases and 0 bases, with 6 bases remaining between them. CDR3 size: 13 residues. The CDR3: CASSPVSTDTQYF. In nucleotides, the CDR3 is TGTGCCAGCAGCCCGGTAAGCACAGATACGCAGTATTTT.

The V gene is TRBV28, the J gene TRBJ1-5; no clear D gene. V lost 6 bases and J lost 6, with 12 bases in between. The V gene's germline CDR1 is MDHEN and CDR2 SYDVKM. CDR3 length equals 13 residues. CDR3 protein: CASSPWPGQPQHF. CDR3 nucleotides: TGTGCCAGCAGCCCGTGGCCGGGTCAGCCCCAGCATTTT.

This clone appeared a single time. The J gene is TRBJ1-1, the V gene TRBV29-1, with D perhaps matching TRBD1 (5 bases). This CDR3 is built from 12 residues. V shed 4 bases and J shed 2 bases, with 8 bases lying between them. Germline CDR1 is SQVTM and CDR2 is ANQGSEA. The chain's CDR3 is CSVATANTEAFF. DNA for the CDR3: TGCAGCGTTGCGACAGCAAACACTGAAGCTTTCTTT.

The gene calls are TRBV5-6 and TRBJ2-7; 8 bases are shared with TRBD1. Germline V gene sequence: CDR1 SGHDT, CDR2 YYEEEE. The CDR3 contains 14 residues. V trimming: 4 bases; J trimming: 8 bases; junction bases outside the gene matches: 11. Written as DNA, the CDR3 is TGTGCCAGCAGCCCCAGGGGGCTACCTCTAAAGCAGTACTTC. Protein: CASSPRGLPLKQYF.

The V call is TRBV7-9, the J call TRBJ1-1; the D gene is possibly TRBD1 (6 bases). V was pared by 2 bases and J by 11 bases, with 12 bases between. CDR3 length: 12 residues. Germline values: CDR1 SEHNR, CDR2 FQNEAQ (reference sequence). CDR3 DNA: TGTGCCAGCAGCTTAACAGGGTTTGGGGCTTTCTTT. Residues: CASSLTGFGAFF.

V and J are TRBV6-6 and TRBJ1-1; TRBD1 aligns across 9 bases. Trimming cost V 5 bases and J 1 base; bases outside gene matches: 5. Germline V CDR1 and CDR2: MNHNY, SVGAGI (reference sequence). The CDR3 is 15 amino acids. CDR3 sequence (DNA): TGTGCCAGCAGTCCACTGGACAGGGGGAACACTGAAGCTTTCTTT. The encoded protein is CASSPLDRGNTEAFF.

CDR3 bases: TGTGCCAGCAGCTTAGCGGAGGTAGGGCGACTCAATCAGCCCCAGCATTTT. This gives the protein CASSLAEVGRLNQPQHF. This sequence joins TRBV7-8 and TRBJ1-5; D not resolved. V was clipped by 0 bases and J by 3 bases, with 15 bases between them. Per the germline V gene, CDR1 is SGHVS and CDR2 is FQNEAQ. The CDR3 has 17 residues.

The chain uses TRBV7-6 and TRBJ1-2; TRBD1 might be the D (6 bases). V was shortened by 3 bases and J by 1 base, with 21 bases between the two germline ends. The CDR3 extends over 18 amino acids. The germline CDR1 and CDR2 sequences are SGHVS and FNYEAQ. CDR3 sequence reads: CASSLEPGHRGDNYGYTF. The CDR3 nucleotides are TGTGCCAGCAGCTTGGAACCGGGACACCGAGGGGATAACTATGGCTACACCTTC.

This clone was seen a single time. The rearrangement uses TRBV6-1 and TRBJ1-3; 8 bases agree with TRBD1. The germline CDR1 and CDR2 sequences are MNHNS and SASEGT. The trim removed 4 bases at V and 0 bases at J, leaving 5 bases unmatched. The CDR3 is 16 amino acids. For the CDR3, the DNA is TGTGCCAGCAGTGTGACAGGGGACCACTCTGGAAACACCATATATTTT. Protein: CASSVTGDHSGNTIYF.

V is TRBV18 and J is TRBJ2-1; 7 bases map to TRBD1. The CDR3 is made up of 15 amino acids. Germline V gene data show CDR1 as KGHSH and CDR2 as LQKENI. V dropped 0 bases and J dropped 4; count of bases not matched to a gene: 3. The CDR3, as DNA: TGTGCCAGCTCACCACCCGGACAGGTTTACAATGAGCAGTTCTTC. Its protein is CASSPPGQVYNEQFF.

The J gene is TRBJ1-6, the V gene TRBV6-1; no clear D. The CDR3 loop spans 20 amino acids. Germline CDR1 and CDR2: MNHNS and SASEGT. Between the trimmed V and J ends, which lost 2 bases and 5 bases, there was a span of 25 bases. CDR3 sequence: CASSEFRLGASITHNSPLHF. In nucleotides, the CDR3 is TGTGCCAGCAGTGAATTCCGGCTAGGAGCCTCGATAACTCATAATTCACCCCTCCACTTT.

In nucleotides, the CDR3 is TGCGCCAGCAGCCAAGTACTAGCGGGGGGCCTTCCTCAAGAGACCCAGTACTTC. Translated: CASSQVLAGGLPQETQYF. The chain couples TRBV4-3 to TRBJ2-5; 12 bases fit TRBD2. V was clipped by 1 base and J by 2 bases; unmatched bases: 8. The V gene's germline CDR1 is LGHNA and CDR2 YSLEER. This CDR3 is built from 18 residues.